This entry lists 7 T cell receptor beta chains sequenced from one sample in a study of cytomegalovirus exposure and HLA in healthy donors. Some clones are missing from TCRdb's copy, which holds only in-frame ones; the method was immunoSEQ multiplex PCR. The table has about 72,000 clones, 94% seen once. The specimen was PBMCs. Source of these receptors: a woman aged 18-35 years in good health and CMV-seropositive.

The chain joins TRBV27 to TRBJ2-3; TRBD2 matches 7 bases. Germline CDR1 and CDR2: MNHEY and SMNVEV (reference sequence). V dropped 2 bases and J dropped 2; count of bases not matched to a gene: 10. CDR3 size: 17 residues. CDR3 nucleotides: TGTGCCAGCAGTTTAACATCAGCGGGGTCTGTCACAGATACGCAGTATTTT. Translation: CASSLTSAGSVTDTQYF.

J is TRBJ2-5 and V is TRBV6-1; D is undetermined. The assigned J gene may be wrong: the sequence end matches TRBJ2-7 better. There are 15 residues in the CDR3. The germline V gene encodes CDR1 MNHNS and CDR2 SASEGT. CDR3 protein: CASSQKPESSYEQYF. The CDR3 coding sequence is TGTGCCAGCAGTCAAAAACCCGAGAGCTCCTACGAGCAGTACTTC.

The chain is built from TRBV10-1 and TRBJ2-7; TRBD2 might be the D (6 bases). Germline V gene data show CDR1 as WNHNN and CDR2 as SYGVQD (reference sequence). The CDR3 sequence is 15 residues long. Trimming removed 6 bases from V and 2 bases from J, with 17 bases in between. The CDR3 nucleotides read TGCGCCAGCAGCCCGACTAGGAGCCCCCCCTACGAGCAGTACTTC. Translated: CASSPTRSPPYEQYF.

The chain employs TRBV2 and TRBJ2-1, with a possible D match to TRBD1 (5 bases). V was trimmed by 3 bases and J by 10 bases, leaving 19 bases between them. This CDR3 has 15 amino acids. CDR1 is SNHLY and CDR2 is FYNNEI in the germline V gene. The CDR3 loop is CASSEVGFEQVEQFF. The CDR3 DNA reads TGTGCCAGCAGTGAGGTGGGGTTTGAACAGGTGGAGCAGTTCTTC.

The DNA for the CDR3 is TGTGCCAGCAGCGCTGGGGGGACTACCTACAATGAGCAGTTCTTC. It translates to CASSAGGTTYNEQFF. The chain is built from TRBV9 and TRBJ2-1, with 7 bases aligning to TRBD2. With V trimmed by 3 bases and J by 2 bases, 5 bases remained unmatched. This CDR3 contains 15 residues. Germline lookup yields CDR1 SGDLS and CDR2 YYNGEE.

The V gene is TRBV5-6, the J gene TRBJ2-1; TRBD2 matches at 8 bases. This CDR3 spans 15 amino acids. CDR1 is SGHDT and CDR2 is YYEEEE in the germline V gene. Unmatched junction bases numbered 5, after V lost 1 base and J lost 5 bases. CDR3 coding DNA: TGTGCCAGCAGCTTGAGACTAGCGCTAGACAATGAGCAGTTCTTC. It specifies CASSLRLALDNEQFF.

The chain couples TRBV27 to TRBJ1-3, with 9 bases matching TRBD1. The CDR3 runs to 17 residues. The V gene end was trimmed by 5 bases and the J gene end by 2 bases; junction bases not matched to a gene: 10. Germline CDR1 MNHEY, CDR2 SMNVEV (reference sequence). The CDR3 nucleotides are TGTGCCAGCAGTCCAGGGCAAACAGGGGGCGCTGGAAACACCATATATTTT. Translating gives CASSPGQTGGAGNTIYF.